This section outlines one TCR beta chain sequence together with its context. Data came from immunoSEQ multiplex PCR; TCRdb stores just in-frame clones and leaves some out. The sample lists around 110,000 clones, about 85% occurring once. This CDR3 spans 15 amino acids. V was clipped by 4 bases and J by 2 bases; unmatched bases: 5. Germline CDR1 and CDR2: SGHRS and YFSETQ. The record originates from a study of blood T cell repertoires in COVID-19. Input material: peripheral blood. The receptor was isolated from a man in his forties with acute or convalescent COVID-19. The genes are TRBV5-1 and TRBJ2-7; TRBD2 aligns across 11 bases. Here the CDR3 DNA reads TGCGCCAGCAGCCCTGGACTAGCGGGCACCTACGAGCAGTACTTC. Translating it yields CASSPGLAGTYEQYF.